This T cell receptor beta chain was obtained from a study of shared clonotypes between healthy human individuals. General study results and limits: Clonotypes shared by all four donors outscored non-shared clonotypes in generation probability. A few donors showed sharing of about 4.8% of naive CD4 clonotypes. Generally, naive subsets came out with larger estimated richness than memory subsets.

Repertoires were generated with immunoSEQ multiplex PCR, while TCRdb's copy carries only in-frame clones and drops some. The data hold hundreds of thousands of clones, with 73% observed a single time. Looked up from germline, CDR1 is LNHDA and CDR2 is SQIVND (reference sequence). V lost 4 bases to trimming and J lost 0 bases; unmatched junction nucleotides: 5. The CDR3 runs 15 residues. This clone was detected a few times. Its cognate antigen is unknown. Other DNA sequences in the same sample also yield this CDR3. The origin of this receptor is a woman aged 25-40 years in good health. The chain recombines TRBV19 with TRBJ2-7, with 8 nucleotides matching TRBD1. Sequencing was carried out using memory CD4+ T cells sorted from blood. Subset meaning: CD45RA-negative fraction. The CDR3: CASSNQGASSYEQYF. The CDR3 DNA reads TGTGCCAGTAGTAACCAGGGGGCCTCCTCCTACGAGCAGTACTTC.